This T cell receptor beta chain was captured in a study of T cells in tuberculosis. Regarding time point: new active TB diagnosis, blood taken before or within 7 days of starting treatment. Clones were read by immunoSEQ multiplex PCR, and TCRdb kept only the in-frame ones, dropping some. The sample holds tens of thousands of clones; around 85% are singletons and the top ten take just under 15%. CDR3 size: 14 residues. CDR1 and CDR2 from the germline V gene are PRHDT and FYEKMQ (reference sequence). Trimming took 5 bases from V and 1 from J; bases not matched to a gene: 5. The J gene is TRBJ2-7, the V gene TRBV13; 7 positions match TRBD2. Specimen: PBMCs, collected at tuberculosis diagnosis. This clonotype was sampled from an adult with tuberculosis. The CDR3 region has the DNA TGTGCCAGCAGCCCTAGCGGTCCTTCCTACGAGCAGTACTTC. Its protein is CASSPSGPSYEQYF. Based on the CDR3 plus reference TRBV13 and TRBJ2-7, the full variable domain is AAGVIQSPRHLIKEKRETATLKCYPIPRHDTVYWYQQGPGQDPQFLISFYEKMQSDKGSIPDRFSAQQFSDYHSELNMSSLELGDSALYFCASSPSGPSYEQYFGPGTRLTVT.